The rows below give T cell receptor beta chains drawn from one sample of a study of blood T cell repertoires in COVID-19. Assay used: immunoSEQ multiplex PCR; TCRdb lists only in-frame clones, some missing. Here the sample spans 95,000 to 150,000 clones, less than 90% being singletons. The material sequenced was peripheral blood. These receptors all come from a woman of 80 years or more with acute or convalescent COVID-19. CDR3s include the opening cysteine and the closing phenylalanine or tryptophan. The D gene is left open where the match is weak. Rows may omit the clone size; those that give it use once, few, many or a size class.

D: -; size: -; J: TRBJ2-3; V: TRBV27; CDR3: CASSPVVSSTDTQYF; DNA: TGTGCCAGCAGCCCGGTAGTCTCTAGCACAGATACGCAGTATTTT
D: TRBD1; size: -; J: TRBJ2-2; V: TRBV4-3; CDR3: CASSQDRATGELFF; DNA: TGCGCCAGCAGCCAGGACAGGGCGACCGGGGAGCTGTTTTTT
D: -; size: -; J: TRBJ1-1; V: TRBV10-3; CDR3: CAISESRENEAFF; DNA: TGTGCCATCAGTGAGTCACGGGAGAACGAAGCTTTCTTT
D: -; size: -; J: TRBJ1-1; V: TRBV6-4; CDR3: CASSKVGGNTEAFF; DNA: TGTGCCAGCAGTAAAGTGGGAGGGAACACTGAAGCTTTCTTT
D: TRBD1; size: -; J: TRBJ1-2; V: TRBV19; CDR3: CASSPPRGRFPYGYTF; DNA: TGTGCCAGTAGCCCCCCCAGGGGGCGTTTTCCCTATGGCTACACCTTC
D: -; size: once; J: TRBJ1-3; V: TRBV7-2; CDR3: CASSQYPGHLRGNTIYF; DNA: TGTGCCAGCAGCCAATACCCGGGACATCTAAGAGGAAACACCATATATTTT
D: -; size: -; J: TRBJ2-5; V: TRBV4-2; CDR3: CASSLSDQETQYF; DNA: TGTGCCAGCAGCCTTAGCGACCAAGAGACCCAGTACTTC
D: TRBD1; size: -; J: TRBJ1-1; V: TRBV12-3/TRBV12-4; CDR3: CASSFRQGSEAFF; DNA: TGTGCCAGCAGTTTTCGACAGGGCTCTGAAGCTTTCTTT
D: -; size: -; J: TRBJ1-2; V: TRBV5-1; CDR3: CASSLEAGTNYGYTF; DNA: TGCGCCAGCAGCTTGGAGGCAGGGACTAACTATGGCTACACCTTC
D: -; size: -; J: TRBJ1-1; V: TRBV5-1; CDR3: CASRLTVEAEAFF; DNA: TGCGCCAGCAGACTAACGGTGGAGGCTGAAGCTTTCTTT
D: TRBD1; size: -; J: TRBJ1-2; V: TRBV4-3; CDR3: CASSHSRDRGPHGYTF; DNA: TGCGCCAGCAGCCATTCCCGGGACAGGGGCCCCCATGGCTACACCTTC
D: TRBD1; size: many; J: TRBJ2-2; V: TRBV9; CDR3: CATAPGQLETGELFF; DNA: TGTGCCACCGCGCCGGGACAGCTCGAGACCGGGGAGCTGTTTTTT
D: -; size: -; J: TRBJ1-1; V: TRBV4-3; CDR3: CASSQTPRGTEAFF; DNA: TGCGCCAGCAGTCAAACCCCCAGGGGCACTGAAGCTTTCTTT
D: TRBD1; size: -; J: TRBJ1-4; V: TRBV9; CDR3: CASSVTGLSEKLFF; DNA: TGTGCCAGCAGCGTGACAGGGCTTAGTGAAAAACTGTTTTTT
D: -; size: -; J: TRBJ1-6; V: TRBV11-2; CDR3: CASSLRSGGGTYNSPLHF; DNA: TGTGCCAGCAGCTTACGTTCGGGGGGAGGCACCTATAATTCACCCCTCCACTTT
D: -; size: once; J: TRBJ1-2; V: TRBV28; CDR3: CASSQGYRTYGYTF; DNA: TGTGCCAGCAGTCAGGGGTACAGGACCTATGGCTACACCTTC
D: -; size: -; J: TRBJ1-5; V: TRBV13; CDR3: CASSPWTANQPQHF; DNA: TGTGCCAGCAGCCCATGGACAGCCAATCAGCCCCAGCATTTT
D: -; size: -; J: TRBJ2-6; V: TRBV7-2; CDR3: CASSLRQASWANVLTF; DNA: TGTGCCAGCAGCTTAAGGCAGGCCTCATGGGCCAACGTCCTGACTTTC
D: TRBD1; size: -; J: TRBJ2-1; V: TRBV7-2; CDR3: CASSFRQGNNEQFF; DNA: TGTGCCAGCAGCTTTCGACAGGGGAACAATGAGCAGTTCTTC
D: -; size: -; J: TRBJ2-2; V: TRBV6-6; CDR3: CASSSGGTGELFF; DNA: TGTGCCAGCAGTTCCGGGGGCACCGGGGAGCTGTTTTTT
D: -; size: -; J: TRBJ2-3; V: TRBV11-3; CDR3: CASSGRGTDTQYF; DNA: TGTGCCAGCAGTGGGAGGGGGACAGATACGCAGTATTTT
D: -; size: -; J: TRBJ1-5; V: TRBV27; CDR3: CASRTGIIGNQPQHF; DNA: TGTGCCAGCAGAACAGGGATTATCGGCAATCAGCCCCAGCATTTT
D: TRBD1; size: -; J: TRBJ1-1; V: TRBV2; CDR3: CASRPGDSTLNTEAFF; DNA: TGTGCCAGCAGACCCGGGGACAGTACCCTGAACACTGAAGCTTTCTTT
D: -; size: -; J: TRBJ1-4; V: TRBV6-5; CDR3: CASSRGFGEKLFF; DNA: TGTGCCAGCAGCAGGGGCTTTGGTGAAAAACTGTTTTTT
D: -; size: -; J: TRBJ2-2; V: TRBV6-5; CDR3: CASSYQGYTGELFF; DNA: TGTGCCAGCAGTTATCAGGGCTACACCGGGGAGCTGTTTTTT
D: -; size: -; J: TRBJ2-7; V: TRBV7-2; CDR3: CASSSSGWNEQYF; DNA: TGTGCCAGCAGCTCCTCAGGGTGGAACGAGCAGTACTTC
D: -; size: -; J: TRBJ1-2; V: TRBV11-2; CDR3: CASSWAGDGYTF; DNA: TGTGCCAGCAGCTGGGCAGGGGATGGCTACACCTTC
D: -; size: -; J: TRBJ2-2; V: TRBV7-9; CDR3: CASSPKGVPYTGELFF; DNA: TGTGCCAGCAGCCCAAAAGGGGTACCCTACACCGGGGAGCTGTTTTTT
D: TRBD1; size: -; J: TRBJ1-2; V: TRBV6-5; CDR3: CASNKPQGNYGYTF; DNA: TGTGCCAGCAATAAACCACAGGGGAACTATGGCTACACCTTC
D: -; size: -; J: TRBJ1-2; V: TRBV6-5; CDR3: CASRDGGAGYGYTF; DNA: TGTGCCAGCAGGGACGGGGGGGCCGGCTATGGCTACACCTTC
D: TRBD1; size: few; J: TRBJ1-2; V: TRBV19; CDR3: CASSRTGDYGYTF; DNA: TGTGCCAGTAGTAGAACAGGGGACTATGGCTACACCTTC
D: -; size: -; J: TRBJ1-2; V: TRBV11-2; CDR3: CASSLVEGWAYGYTF; DNA: TGTGCCAGCAGCTTAGTTGAGGGATGGGCATATGGCTACACCTTC
D: -; size: few; J: TRBJ1-2; V: TRBV2; CDR3: CASSEVREPYGYTF; DNA: TGTGCCAGCAGTGAAGTACGGGAACCCTATGGCTACACCTTC
D: TRBD1; size: -; J: TRBJ1-5; V: TRBV7-9; CDR3: CASSFGQGGGPQHF; DNA: TGTGCCAGCAGCTTTGGACAGGGAGGGGGGCCCCAGCATTTT
D: TRBD1; size: -; J: TRBJ1-1; V: TRBV18; CDR3: CASTGQANTEAFF; DNA: TGTGCCAGCACCGGACAGGCGAACACTGAAGCTTTCTTT
D: TRBD1; size: -; J: TRBJ2-2; V: TRBV6-6; CDR3: CASSYSRQGAGELFF; DNA: TGTGCCAGCAGTTACTCGAGGCAGGGGGCCGGGGAGCTGTTTTTT
D: TRBD1; size: -; J: TRBJ2-3; V: TRBV2; CDR3: CASTWDRGQDTQYF; DNA: TGTGCCAGCACCTGGGACAGGGGGCAAGATACGCAGTATTTT
D: TRBD1; size: -; J: TRBJ1-3; V: TRBV5-1; CDR3: CASSLGQGGNTIYF; DNA: TGCGCCAGCAGCTTGGGACAGGGAGGAAACACCATATATTTT
D: TRBD1; size: -; J: TRBJ1-1; V: TRBV7-9; CDR3: CASSRQGVRTEAFF; DNA: TGTGCCAGCAGCCGACAGGGGGTGCGCACTGAAGCTTTCTTT
D: -; size: -; J: TRBJ2-1; V: TRBV29-1; CDR3: CSVGRQGNEQFF; DNA: TGCAGCGTTGGCCGCCAGGGGAATGAGCAGTTCTTC
D: -; size: -; J: TRBJ1-5; V: TRBV7-9; CDR3: CASSLAGTGDQPQHF; DNA: TGTGCCAGCAGCTTAGCTGGTACAGGCGATCAGCCCCAGCATTTT
D: -; size: few; J: TRBJ1-2; V: TRBV20-1; CDR3: CSASSQGYYGYTF; DNA: TGCAGTGCTAGTAGCCAGGGGTACTATGGCTACACCTTC
D: -; size: -; J: TRBJ2-5; V: TRBV4-1; CDR3: CASSQAPFDGERYF; DNA: TGCGCCAGCAGCCAAGCCCCATTCGACGGGGAACGGTACTTC
D: -; size: -; J: TRBJ2-3; V: TRBV4-2; CDR3: CASSPGKGFSTDTQYF; DNA: TGTGCCAGCAGCCCGGGGAAGGGATTTAGCACAGATACGCAGTATTTT
D: -; size: -; J: TRBJ1-2; V: TRBV28; CDR3: CASSTTRNYGYTF; DNA: TGTGCCAGCAGTACTACACGAAACTATGGCTACACCTTC
D: TRBD1; size: -; J: TRBJ1-2; V: TRBV6-5; CDR3: CASSYGGQARYTF; DNA: TGTGCCAGCAGTTACGGCGGACAGGCGCGCTACACCTTC
D: -; size: -; J: TRBJ1-3; V: TRBV10-3; CDR3: CAISGQNSGNTIYF; DNA: TGTGCCATCAGTGGACAGAACTCTGGAAACACCATATATTTT
D: TRBD1; size: -; J: TRBJ2-2; V: TRBV7-7; CDR3: CASSPDRAGELFF; DNA: TGTGCTAGCAGTCCGGACAGGGCCGGGGAGCTGTTTTTT
D: -; size: -; J: TRBJ1-1; V: TRBV12-5; CDR3: CASGLRGMNTEAFF; DNA: TGTGCTAGTGGTTTGAGGGGCATGAACACTGAAGCTTTCTTT
D: -; size: once; J: TRBJ2-3; V: TRBV7-2; CDR3: CASSFRNRPSTDTQYF; DNA: TGTGCCAGCAGCTTCCGCAACAGGCCGTCCACAGATACGCAGTATTTT
D: -; size: once; J: TRBJ1-3; V: TRBV2; CDR3: CASSEPTGGGNTIYF; DNA: TGTGCCAGCAGCGAACCTACCGGGGGTGGAAACACCATATATTTT
D: -; size: -; J: TRBJ2-7; V: TRBV5-1; CDR3: CASYDIFYEQYF; DNA: TGCGCCAGCTATGACATTTTCTACGAGCAGTACTTC